The clone carrying this TCR beta chain showed up just once. What it binds is unknown. Unstimulated regulatory T cells (CD4+CD25+CD127-), CD4+CD25- non-regulatory cells, CD4 and CD8 cells were FACS-sorted from thawed PBMCs. This record comes from a study of Tregs in tolerant kidney transplant recipients. The germline CDR1 and CDR2 sequences are KGHSH and LQKENI. The junction had 2 bases not matched to a gene; V was cut back by 1 base and J by 7 bases. The CDR3 loop spans 14 amino acids. The protocol was immunoSEQ multiplex PCR, while the TCRdb copy is restricted to in-frame clones and leaves out a portion. Found here are tens of thousands of clones, about 89% of them singletons; the top ten hold roughly 0.4%. Study-level results: Biological reproducibility was not directly addressed in this study.

This chain links TRBV18 with TRBJ1-1, with TRBD1 identical over 11 bases. This receptor was obtained from a human donor who received a combined kidney and bone marrow transplant. Sequences were derived from CD4+ T cells from blood, sampled before the transplant. CDR3 in amino acids: CASSPQGQGVEAFF. The CDR3 DNA is TGTGCCAGCTCACCACAGGGACAGGGGGTTGAAGCTTTCTTT.